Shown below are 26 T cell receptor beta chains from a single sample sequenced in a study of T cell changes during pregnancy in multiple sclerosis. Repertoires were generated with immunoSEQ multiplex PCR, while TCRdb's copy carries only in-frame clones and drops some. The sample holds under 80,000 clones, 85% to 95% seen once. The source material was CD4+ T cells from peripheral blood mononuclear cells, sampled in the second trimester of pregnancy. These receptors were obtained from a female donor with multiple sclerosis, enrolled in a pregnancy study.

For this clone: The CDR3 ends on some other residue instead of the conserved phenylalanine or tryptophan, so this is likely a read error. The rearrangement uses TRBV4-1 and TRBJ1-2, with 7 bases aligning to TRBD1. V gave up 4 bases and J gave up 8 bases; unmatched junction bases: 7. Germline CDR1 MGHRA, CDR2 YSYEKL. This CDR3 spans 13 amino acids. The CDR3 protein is CASSPQGVGGYTL. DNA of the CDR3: TGCGCCAGCAGCCCTCAGGGGGTGGGAGGCTACACCCTC.

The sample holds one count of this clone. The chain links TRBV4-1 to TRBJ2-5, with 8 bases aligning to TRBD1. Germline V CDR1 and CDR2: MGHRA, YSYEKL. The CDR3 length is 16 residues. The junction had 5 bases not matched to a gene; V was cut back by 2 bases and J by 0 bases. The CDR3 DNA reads TGCGCCAGCAGCCAACAGGGACAGGCACACCAAGAGACCCAGTACTTC. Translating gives CASSQQGQAHQETQYF.

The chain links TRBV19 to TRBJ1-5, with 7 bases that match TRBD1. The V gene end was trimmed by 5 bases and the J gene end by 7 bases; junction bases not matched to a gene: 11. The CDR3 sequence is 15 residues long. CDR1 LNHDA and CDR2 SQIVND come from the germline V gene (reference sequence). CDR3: CASSAQQGQRQPQHF. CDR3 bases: TGTGCCAGTAGTGCGCAACAGGGGCAGCGGCAGCCCCAGCATTTT.

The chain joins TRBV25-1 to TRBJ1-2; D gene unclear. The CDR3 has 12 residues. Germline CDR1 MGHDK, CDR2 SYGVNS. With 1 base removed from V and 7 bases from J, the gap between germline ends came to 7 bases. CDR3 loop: CASSEFGSGYTF. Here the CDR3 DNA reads TGTGCCAGCAGTGAATTTGGGAGTGGCTACACCTTC.

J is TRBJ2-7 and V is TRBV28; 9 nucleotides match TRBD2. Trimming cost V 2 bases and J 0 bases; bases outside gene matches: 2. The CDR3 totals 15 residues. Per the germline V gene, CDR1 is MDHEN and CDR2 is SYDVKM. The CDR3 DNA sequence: TGTGCCAGCAGTTTACCTAGCGGGGTCTCCTACGAGCAGTACTTC. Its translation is CASSLPSGVSYEQYF.

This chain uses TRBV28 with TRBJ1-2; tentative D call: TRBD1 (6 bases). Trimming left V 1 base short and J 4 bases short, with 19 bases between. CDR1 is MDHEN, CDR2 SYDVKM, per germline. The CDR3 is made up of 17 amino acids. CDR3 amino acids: CASSLLIGGGDSYGYTF. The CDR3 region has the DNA TGTGCCAGCAGTTTATTAATAGGAGGGGGGGATTCCTATGGCTACACCTTC.

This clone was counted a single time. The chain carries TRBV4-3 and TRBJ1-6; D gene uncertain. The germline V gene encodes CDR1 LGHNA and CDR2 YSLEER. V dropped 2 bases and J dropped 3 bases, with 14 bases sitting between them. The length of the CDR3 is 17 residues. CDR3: CASSQLGPSSYNSPLHF. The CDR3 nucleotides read TGCGCCAGCAGCCAACTTGGCCCTTCCAGCTATAATTCACCCCTCCACTTT.

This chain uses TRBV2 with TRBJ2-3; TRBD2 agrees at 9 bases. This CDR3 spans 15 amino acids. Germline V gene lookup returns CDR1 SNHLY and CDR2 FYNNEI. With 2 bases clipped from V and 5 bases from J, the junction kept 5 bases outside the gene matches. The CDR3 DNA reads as TGTGCCAGCAGTGAAAAGCGGGGGGTGAGAGATACGCAGTATTTT. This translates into CASSEKRGVRDTQYF.

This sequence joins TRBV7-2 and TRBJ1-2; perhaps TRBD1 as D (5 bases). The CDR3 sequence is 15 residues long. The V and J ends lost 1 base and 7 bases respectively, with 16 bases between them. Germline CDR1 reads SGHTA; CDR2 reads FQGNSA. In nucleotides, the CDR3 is TGTGCCAGCAGCTTAGACGGCCCAGGGAATACTGGCTACACCTTC. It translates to CASSLDGPGNTGYTF.

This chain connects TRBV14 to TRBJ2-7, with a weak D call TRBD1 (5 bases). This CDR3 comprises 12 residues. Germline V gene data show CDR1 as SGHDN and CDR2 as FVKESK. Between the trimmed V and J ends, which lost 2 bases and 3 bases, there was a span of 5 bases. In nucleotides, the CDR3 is TGTGCCAGCAGCCAACAGGGCTACGAGCAGTACTTC. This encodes CASSQQGYEQYF.

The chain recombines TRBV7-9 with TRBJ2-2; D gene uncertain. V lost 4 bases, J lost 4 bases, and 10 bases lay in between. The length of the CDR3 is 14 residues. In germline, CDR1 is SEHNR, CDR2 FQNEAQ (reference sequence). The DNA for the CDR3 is TGTGCCAGCAGCTATATTTCAGGCACCGGGGAGCTGTTTTTT. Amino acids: CASSYISGTGELFF.

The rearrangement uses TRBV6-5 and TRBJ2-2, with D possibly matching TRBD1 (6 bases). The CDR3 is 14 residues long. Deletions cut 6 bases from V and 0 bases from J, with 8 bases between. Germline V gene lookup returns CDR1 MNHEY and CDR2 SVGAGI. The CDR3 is CASSRTANTGELFF. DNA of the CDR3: TGTGCCAGCAGCCGGACAGCGAACACCGGGGAGCTGTTTTTT.

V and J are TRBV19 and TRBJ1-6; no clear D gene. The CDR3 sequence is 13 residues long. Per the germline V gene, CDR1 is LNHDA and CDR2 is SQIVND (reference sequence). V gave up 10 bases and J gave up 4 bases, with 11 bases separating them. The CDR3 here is CATSSEYNSPLHF. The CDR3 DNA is TGTGCCACCTCGTCCGAGTATAATTCACCCCTCCACTTT.

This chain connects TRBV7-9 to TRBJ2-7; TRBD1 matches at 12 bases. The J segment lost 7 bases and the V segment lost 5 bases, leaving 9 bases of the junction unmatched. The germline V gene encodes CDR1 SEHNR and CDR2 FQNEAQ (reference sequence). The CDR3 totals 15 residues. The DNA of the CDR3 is TGTGCCAGCAGCCATGGGGGACAGGGGGCGCGTGAGCAGTACTTC. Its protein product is CASSHGGQGAREQYF.

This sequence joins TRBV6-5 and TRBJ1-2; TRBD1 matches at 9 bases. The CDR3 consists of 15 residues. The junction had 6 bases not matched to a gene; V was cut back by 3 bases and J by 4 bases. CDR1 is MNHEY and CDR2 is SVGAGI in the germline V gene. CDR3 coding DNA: TGTGCCAGCAGTTATTTAGACAGGGGGACCTATGGCTACACCTTC. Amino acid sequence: CASSYLDRGTYGYTF.

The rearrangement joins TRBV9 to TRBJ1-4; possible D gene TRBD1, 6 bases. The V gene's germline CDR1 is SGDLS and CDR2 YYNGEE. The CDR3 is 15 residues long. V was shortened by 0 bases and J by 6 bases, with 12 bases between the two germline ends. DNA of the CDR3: TGTGCCAGCAGCGTAGACGGGGGGCACGATGAAAAACTGTTTTTT. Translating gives CASSVDGGHDEKLFF. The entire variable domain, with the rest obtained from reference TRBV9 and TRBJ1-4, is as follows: DSGVTQTPKHLITATGQRVTLRCSPRSGDLSVYWYQQSLDQGLQFLIQYYNGEERAKGNILERFSAQQFPDLHSELNLSSLELGDSALYFCASSVDGGHDEKLFFGSGTQLSVL.

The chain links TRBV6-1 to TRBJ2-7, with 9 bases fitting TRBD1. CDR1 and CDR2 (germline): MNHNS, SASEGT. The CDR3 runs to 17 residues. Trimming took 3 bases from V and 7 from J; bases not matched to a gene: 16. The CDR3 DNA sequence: TGTGCCAGCAGTGATCGGGGACAGGGTCTTTTGAGCGGTGAGCAGTACTTC. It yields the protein CASSDRGQGLLSGEQYF.

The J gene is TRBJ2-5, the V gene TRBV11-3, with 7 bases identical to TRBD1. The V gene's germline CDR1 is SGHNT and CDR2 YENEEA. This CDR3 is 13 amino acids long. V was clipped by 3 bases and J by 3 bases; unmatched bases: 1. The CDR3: CASSFGQEETQYF. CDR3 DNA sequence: TGTGCCAGCAGCTTTGGACAGGAAGAGACCCAGTACTTC.

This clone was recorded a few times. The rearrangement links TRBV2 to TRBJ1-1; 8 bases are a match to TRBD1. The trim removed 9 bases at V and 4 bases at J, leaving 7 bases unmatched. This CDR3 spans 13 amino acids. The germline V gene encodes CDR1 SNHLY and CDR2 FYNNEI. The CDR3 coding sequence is TGTGCCAGATTGACAGGGGTCGGCACTGAAGCTTTCTTT. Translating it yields CARLTGVGTEAFF.

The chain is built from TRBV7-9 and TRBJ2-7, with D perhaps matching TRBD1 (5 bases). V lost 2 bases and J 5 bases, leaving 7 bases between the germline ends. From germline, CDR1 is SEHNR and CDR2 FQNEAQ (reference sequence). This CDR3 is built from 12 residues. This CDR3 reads CASSLKGNEQYF. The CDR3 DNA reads TGTGCCAGCAGCTTAAAGGGGAACGAGCAGTACTTC.

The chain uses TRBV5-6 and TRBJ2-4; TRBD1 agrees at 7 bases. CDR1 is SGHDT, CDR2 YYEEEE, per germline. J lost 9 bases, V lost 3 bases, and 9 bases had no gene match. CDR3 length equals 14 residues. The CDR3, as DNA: TGTGCCAGCAGCTCGGGACAGTTAGACGGCATTCAGTACTTC. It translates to CASSSGQLDGIQYF.

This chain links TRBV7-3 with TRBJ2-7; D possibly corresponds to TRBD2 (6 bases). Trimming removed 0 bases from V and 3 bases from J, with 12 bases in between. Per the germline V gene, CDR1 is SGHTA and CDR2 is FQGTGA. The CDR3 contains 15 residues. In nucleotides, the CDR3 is TGTGCCAGCAGCTTAACGGGCGGGAAAGGCTACGAGCAGTACTTC. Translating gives CASSLTGGKGYEQYF.

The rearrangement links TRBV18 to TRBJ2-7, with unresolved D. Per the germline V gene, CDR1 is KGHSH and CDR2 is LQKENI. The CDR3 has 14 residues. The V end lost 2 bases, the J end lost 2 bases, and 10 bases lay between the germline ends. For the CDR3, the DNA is TGTGCCAGCTCACCAAATGGGCAGCCCTACGAGCAGTACTTC. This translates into CASSPNGQPYEQYF. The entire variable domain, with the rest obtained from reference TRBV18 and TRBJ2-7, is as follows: NAGVMQNPRHLVRRRGQEARLRCSPMKGHSHVYWYRQLPEEGLKFMVYLQKENIIDESGMPKERFSAEFPKEGPSILRIQQVVRGDSAAYFCASSPNGQPYEQYFGPGTRLTVT.

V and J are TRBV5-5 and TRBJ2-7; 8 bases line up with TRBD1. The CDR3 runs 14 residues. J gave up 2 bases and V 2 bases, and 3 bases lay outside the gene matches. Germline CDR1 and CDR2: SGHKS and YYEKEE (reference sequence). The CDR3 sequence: CASSFRQGTYEQYF. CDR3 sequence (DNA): TGTGCCAGCAGCTTCCGACAGGGGACCTACGAGCAGTACTTC. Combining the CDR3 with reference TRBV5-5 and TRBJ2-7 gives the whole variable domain DAGVTQSPTHLIKTRGQQVTLRCSPISGHKSVSWYQQVLGQGPQFIFQYYEKEERGRGNFPDRFSARQFPNYSSELNVNALLLGDSALYLCASSFRQGTYEQYFGPGTRLTVT.

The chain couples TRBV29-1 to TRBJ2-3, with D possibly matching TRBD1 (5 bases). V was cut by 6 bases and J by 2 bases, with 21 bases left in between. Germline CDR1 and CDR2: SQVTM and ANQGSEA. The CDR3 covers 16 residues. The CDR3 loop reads CSVATPGKALTDTQYF. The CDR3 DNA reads TGCAGCGTGGCGACACCAGGGAAGGCCCTCACAGATACGCAGTATTTT.

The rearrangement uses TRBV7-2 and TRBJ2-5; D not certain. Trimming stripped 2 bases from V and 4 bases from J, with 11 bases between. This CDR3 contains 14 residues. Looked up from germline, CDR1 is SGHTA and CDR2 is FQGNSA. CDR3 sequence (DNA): TGTGCCAGCAGCTTACACACAGTAAGAGAGACCCAGTACTTC. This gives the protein CASSLHTVRETQYF.